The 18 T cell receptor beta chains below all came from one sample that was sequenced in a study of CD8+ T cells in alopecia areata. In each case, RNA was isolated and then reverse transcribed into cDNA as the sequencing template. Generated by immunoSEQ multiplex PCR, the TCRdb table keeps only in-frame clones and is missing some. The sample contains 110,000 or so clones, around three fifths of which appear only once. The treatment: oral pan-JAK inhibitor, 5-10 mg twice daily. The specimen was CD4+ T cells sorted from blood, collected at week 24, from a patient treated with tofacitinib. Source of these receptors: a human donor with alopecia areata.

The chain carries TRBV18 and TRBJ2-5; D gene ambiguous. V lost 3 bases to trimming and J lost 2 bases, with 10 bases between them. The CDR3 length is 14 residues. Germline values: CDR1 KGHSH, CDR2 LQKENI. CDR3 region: CASSPGRLQETQYF. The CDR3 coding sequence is TGTGCCAGCTCACCCGGCCGGCTGCAAGAGACCCAGTACTTC. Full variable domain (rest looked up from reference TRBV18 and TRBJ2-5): NAGVMQNPRHLVRRRGQEARLRCSPMKGHSHVYWYRQLPEEGLKFMVYLQKENIIDESGMPKERFSAEFPKEGPSILRIQQVVRGDSAAYFCASSPGRLQETQYFGPGTRLLVL.

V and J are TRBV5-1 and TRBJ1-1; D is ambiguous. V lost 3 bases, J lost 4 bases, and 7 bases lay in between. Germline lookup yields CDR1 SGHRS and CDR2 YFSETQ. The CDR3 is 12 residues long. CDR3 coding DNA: TGCGCCAGCAGCTGGGTGGGCACTGAAGCTTTCTTT. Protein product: CASSWVGTEAFF.

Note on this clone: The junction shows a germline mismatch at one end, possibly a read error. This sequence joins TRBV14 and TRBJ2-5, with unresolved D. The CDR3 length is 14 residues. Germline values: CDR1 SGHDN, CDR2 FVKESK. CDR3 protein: CASSQDWAATQRNF. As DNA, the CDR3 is TGTGCCAGCAGCCAAGATTGGGCCGCGACGCAGCGCAACTTC.

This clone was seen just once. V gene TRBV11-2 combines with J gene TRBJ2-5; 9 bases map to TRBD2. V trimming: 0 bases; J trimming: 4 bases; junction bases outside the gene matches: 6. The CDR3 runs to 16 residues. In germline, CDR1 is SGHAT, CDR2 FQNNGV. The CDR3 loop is CASSLDLAGLGETQYF. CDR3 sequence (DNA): TGTGCCAGCAGCTTAGATCTAGCGGGGCTTGGAGAGACCCAGTACTTC.

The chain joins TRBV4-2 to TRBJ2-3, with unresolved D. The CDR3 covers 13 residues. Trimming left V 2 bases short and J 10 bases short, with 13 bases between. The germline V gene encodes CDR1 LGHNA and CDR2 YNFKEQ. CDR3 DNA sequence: TGTGCCAGCAGCCAATCAAAAGAAGGTTCGCAGTATTTT. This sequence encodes CASSQSKEGSQYF.

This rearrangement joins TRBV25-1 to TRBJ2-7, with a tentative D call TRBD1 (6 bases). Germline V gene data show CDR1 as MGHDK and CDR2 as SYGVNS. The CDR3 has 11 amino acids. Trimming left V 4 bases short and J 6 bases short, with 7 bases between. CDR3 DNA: TGTGCCAGCAGTGGGACAGTCGAGCAGTACTTC. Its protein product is CASSGTVEQYF.

The CDR3 region is CASSVRPGLQETQYF. The CDR3 coding sequence is TGTGCCAGCAGCGTAAGGCCAGGGCTACAAGAGACCCAGTACTTC. The chain carries TRBV9 and TRBJ2-5; TRBD1 might be the D (5 bases). V was trimmed by 1 base and J by 2 bases, leaving 12 bases between them. The germline V gene has CDR1 SGDLS and CDR2 YYNGEE. The length of the CDR3 is 15 residues.

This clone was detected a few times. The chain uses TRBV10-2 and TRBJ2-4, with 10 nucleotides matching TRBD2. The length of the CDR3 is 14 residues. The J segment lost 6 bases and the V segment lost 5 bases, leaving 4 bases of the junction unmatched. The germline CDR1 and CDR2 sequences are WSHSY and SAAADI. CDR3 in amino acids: CASSLAGGLNIQYF. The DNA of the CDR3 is TGCGCCAGCAGTTTAGCGGGGGGCCTAAACATTCAGTACTTC.

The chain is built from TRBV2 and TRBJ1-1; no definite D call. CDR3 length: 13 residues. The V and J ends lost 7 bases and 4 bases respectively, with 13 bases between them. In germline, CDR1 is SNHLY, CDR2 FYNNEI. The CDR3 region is CASKFGEGTEAFF. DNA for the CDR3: TGTGCCAGCAAGTTTGGCGAGGGCACTGAAGCTTTCTTT. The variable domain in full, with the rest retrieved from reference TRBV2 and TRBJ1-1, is EPEVTQTPSHQVTQMGQEVILRCVPISNHLYFYWYRQILGQKVEFLVSFYNNEISEKSEIFDDQFSVERPDGSNFTLKIRSTKLEDSAMYFCASKFGEGTEAFFGQGTRLTVV.

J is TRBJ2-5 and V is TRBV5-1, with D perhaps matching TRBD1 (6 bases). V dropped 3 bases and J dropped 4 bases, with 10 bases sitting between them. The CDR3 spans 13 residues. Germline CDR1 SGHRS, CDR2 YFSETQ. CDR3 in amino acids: CASSSLGGETQYF. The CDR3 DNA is TGCGCCAGCAGCTCCCTAGGGGGAGAGACCCAGTACTTC.

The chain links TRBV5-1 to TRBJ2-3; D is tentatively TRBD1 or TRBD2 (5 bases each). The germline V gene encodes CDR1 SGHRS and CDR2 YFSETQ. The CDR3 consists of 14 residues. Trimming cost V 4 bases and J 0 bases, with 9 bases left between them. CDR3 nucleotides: TGCGCCAGCAGCACTAGGGACAGCACAGATACGCAGTATTTT. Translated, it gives CASSTRDSTDTQYF. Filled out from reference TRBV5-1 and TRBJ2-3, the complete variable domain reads KAGVTQTPRYLIKTRGQQVTLSCSPISGHRSVSWYQQTPGQGLQFLFEYFSETQRNKGNFPGRFSGRQFSNSRSEMNVSTLELGDSALYLCASSTRDSTDTQYFGPGTRLTVL.

The CDR3 reads CSAKRTVNTEAFF. The CDR3 nucleotides are TGCAGCGCCAAAAGGACGGTGAACACTGAAGCTTTCTTT. V is TRBV29-1 and J is TRBJ1-1; D ambiguous. The CDR3 is 13 residues long. Germline V CDR1 and CDR2: SQVTM, ANQGSEA. Trimming cost V 7 bases and J 0 bases, with 12 bases left between them.

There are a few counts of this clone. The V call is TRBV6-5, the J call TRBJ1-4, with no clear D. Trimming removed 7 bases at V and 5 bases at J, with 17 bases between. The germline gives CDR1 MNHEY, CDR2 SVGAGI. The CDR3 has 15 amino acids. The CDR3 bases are TGTGCCAGCACCTCACAGAGGACCCGAAATGAAAAACTGTTTTTT. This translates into CASTSQRTRNEKLFF.

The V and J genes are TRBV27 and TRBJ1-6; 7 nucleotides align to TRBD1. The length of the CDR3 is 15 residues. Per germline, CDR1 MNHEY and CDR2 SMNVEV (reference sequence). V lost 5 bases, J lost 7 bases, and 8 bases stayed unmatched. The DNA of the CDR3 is TGTGCCAGCAGTCCAGACAGGGCTGGGAATTCACCCCTCCACTTT. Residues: CASSPDRAGNSPLHF.

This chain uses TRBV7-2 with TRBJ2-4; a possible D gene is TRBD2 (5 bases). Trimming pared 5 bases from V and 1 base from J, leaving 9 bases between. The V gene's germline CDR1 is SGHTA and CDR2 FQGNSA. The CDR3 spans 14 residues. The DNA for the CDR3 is TGTGCCAGCAGCCCGGAGGCCGCCAAAAACATTCAGTACTTC. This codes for CASSPEAAKNIQYF. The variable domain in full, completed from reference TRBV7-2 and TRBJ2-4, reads GAGVSQSPSNKVTEKGKDVELRCDPISGHTALYWYRQSLGQGLEFLIYFQGNSAPDKSGLPSDRFSAERTGGSVSTLTIQRTQQEDSAVYLCASSPEAAKNIQYFGAGTRLSVL.

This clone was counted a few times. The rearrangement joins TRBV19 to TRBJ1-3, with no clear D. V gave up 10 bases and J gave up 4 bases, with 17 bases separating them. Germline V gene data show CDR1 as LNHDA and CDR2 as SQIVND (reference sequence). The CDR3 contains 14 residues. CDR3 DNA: TGTGCCACCCTGGACTCAACGTTCGGAAACACCATATATTTT. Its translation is CATLDSTFGNTIYF. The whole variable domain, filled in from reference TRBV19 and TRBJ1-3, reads DGGITQSPKYLFRKEGQNVTLSCEQNLNHDAMYWYRQDPGQGLRLIYYSQIVNDFQKGDIAEGYSVSREKKESFPLTVTSAQKNPTAFYLCATLDSTFGNTIYFGEGSWLTVV.

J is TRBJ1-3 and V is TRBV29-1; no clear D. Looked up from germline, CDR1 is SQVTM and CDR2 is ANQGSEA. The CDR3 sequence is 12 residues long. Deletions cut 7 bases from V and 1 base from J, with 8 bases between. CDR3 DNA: TGCAGCGCGGGGAGGTCTGGAAACACCATATATTTT. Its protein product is CSAGRSGNTIYF.

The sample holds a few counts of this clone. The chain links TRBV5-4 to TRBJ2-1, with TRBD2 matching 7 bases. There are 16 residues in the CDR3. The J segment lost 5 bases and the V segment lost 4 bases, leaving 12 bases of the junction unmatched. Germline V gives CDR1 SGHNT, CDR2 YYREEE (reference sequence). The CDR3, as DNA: TGTGCCAGCAGCCCCGGGGGAGCGGGGAGACACAATGAGCAGTTCTTC. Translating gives CASSPGGAGRHNEQFF.